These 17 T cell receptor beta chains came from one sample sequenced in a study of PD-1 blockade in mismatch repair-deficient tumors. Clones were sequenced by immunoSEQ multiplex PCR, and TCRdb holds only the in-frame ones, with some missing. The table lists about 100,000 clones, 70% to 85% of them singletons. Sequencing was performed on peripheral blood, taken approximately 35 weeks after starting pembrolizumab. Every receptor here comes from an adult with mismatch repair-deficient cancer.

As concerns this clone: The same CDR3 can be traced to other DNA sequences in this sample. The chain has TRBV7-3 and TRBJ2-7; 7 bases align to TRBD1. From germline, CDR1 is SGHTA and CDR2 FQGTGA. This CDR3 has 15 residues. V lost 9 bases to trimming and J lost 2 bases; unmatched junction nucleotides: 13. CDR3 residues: CASSPGRDSPYEQYF. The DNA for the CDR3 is TGTGCCAGTAGCCCCGGCCGGGACAGCCCCTACGAGCAGTACTTC.

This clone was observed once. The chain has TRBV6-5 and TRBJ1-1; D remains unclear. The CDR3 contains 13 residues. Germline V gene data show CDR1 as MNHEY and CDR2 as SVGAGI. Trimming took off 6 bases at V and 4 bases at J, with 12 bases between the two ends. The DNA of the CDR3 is TGTGCCAGCAGGGCTCCCTCGACCACTGAAGCTTTCTTT. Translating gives CASRAPSTTEAFF.

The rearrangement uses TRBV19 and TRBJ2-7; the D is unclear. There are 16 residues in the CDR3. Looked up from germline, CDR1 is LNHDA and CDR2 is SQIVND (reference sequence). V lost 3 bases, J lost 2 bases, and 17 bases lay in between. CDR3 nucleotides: TGTGCCAGTAGTATTTGGGGTGATGCCGAAACCTACGAGCAGTACTTC. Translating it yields CASSIWGDAETYEQYF.

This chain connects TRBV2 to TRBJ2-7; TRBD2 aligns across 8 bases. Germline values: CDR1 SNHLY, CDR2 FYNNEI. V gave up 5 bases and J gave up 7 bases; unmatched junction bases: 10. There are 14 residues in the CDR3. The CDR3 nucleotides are TGTGCCAGCAGTTTACTAGCGGTGGGTTATGAGCAGTACTTC. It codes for CASSLLAVGYEQYF.

In DNA form, the CDR3 reads TGTGCCAGCAGCTTGCGGACAGATACGCAGTATTTT. Its protein product is CASSLRTDTQYF. The rearrangement links TRBV5-4 to TRBJ2-3, with D unclear. This CDR3 is 12 amino acids long. V lost 1 base and J 3 bases, leaving 3 bases between the germline ends. Germline-derived CDR1 and CDR2 are SGHNT and YYREEE (reference sequence).

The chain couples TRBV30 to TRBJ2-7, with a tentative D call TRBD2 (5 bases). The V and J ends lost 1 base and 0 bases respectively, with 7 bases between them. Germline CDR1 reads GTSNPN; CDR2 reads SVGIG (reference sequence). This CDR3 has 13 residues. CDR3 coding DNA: TGTGCCTGGAGTGGCACTAGCTCCTACGAGCAGTACTTC. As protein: CAWSGTSSYEQYF. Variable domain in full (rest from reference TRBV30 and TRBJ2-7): SQTIHQWPATLVQPVGSPLSLECTVEGTSNPNLYWYRQAAGRGLQLLFYSVGIGQISSEVPQNLSASRPQDRQFILSSKKLLLSDSGFYLCAWSGTSSYEQYFGPGTRLTVT.

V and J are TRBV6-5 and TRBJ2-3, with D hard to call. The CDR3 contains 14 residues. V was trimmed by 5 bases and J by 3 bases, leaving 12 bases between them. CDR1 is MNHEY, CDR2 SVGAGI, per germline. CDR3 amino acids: CASSPSPDTDTQYF. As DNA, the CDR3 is TGTGCCAGCAGTCCGTCGCCGGATACAGATACGCAGTATTTT.

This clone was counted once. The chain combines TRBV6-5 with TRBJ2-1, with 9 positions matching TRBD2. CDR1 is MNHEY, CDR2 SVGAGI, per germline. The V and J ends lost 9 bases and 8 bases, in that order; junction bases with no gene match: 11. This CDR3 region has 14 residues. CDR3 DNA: TGTGCCAGTAAGAAGGGACTAGCTAGCGATGAGCAGTTCTTC. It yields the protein CASKKGLASDEQFF.

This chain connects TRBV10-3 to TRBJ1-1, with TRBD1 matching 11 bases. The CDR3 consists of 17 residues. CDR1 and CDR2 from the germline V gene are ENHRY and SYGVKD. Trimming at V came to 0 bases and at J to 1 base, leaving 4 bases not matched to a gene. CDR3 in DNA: TGTGCCATCAGTGAGTCCGGGGACAGGGGGTGGAACACTGAAGCTTTCTTT. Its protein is CAISESGDRGWNTEAFF.

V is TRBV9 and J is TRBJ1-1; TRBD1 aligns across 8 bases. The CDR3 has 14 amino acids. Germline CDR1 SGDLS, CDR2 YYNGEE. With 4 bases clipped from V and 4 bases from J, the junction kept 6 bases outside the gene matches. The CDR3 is CASSTGQGATEAFF. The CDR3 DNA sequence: TGTGCCAGCAGCACTGGACAGGGAGCCACTGAAGCTTTCTTT.

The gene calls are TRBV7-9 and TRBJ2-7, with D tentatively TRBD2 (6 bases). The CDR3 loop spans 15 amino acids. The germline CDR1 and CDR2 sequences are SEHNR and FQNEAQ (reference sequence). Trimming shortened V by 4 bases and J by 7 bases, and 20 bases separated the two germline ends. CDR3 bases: TGTGCCAGCAGCTCGAGTAGGGGACTCACTAGGGAGCAGTACTTC. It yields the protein CASSSSRGLTREQYF.

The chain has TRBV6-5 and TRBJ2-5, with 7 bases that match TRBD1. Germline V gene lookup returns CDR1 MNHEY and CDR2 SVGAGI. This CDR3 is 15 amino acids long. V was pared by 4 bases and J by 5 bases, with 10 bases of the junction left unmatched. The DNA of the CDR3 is TGTGCCAGCAGTTTAAGGGGGCGTGGGATCGAGACCCAGTACTTC. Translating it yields CASSLRGRGIETQYF.

CDR3 residues: CSAVSGDNTEAFF. CDR3 DNA: TGCAGCGCCGTATCGGGAGACAACACTGAAGCTTTCTTT. The rearrangement uses TRBV29-1 and TRBJ1-1; D ambiguous. This CDR3 is 13 amino acids long. V shed 7 bases and J shed 2 bases, with 14 bases lying between them. Germline CDR1 and CDR2: SQVTM and ANQGSEA.

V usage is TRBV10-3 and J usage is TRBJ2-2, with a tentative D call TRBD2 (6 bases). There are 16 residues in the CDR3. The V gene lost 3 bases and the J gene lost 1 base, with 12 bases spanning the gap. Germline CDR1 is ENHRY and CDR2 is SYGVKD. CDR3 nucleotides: TGTGCCATCAGTGATCGGGGTAGCGGGAACACCGGGGAGCTGTTTTTT. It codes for CAISDRGSGNTGELFF.

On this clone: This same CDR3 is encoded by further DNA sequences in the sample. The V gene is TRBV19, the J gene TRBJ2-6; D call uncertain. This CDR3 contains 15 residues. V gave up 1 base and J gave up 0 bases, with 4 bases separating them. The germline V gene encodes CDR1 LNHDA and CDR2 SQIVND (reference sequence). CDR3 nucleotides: TGTGCCAGTAGTATAGGCGGCTCTGGGGCCAACGTCCTGACTTTC. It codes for CASSIGGSGANVLTF.

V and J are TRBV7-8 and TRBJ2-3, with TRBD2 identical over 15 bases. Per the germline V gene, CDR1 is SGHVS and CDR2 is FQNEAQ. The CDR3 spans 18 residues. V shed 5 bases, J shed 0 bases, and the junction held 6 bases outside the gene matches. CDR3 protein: CASSLVGLAGGSTDTQYF. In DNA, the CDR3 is TGTGCCAGCAGCCTCGTAGGACTAGCGGGAGGGAGCACAGATACGCAGTATTTT.

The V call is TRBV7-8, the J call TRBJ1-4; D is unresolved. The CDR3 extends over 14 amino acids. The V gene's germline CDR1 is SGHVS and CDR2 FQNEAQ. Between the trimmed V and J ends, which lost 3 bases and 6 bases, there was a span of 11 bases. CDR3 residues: CASSFGTDYEKLFF. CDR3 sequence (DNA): TGTGCCAGCAGCTTCGGTACAGACTATGAAAAACTGTTTTTT.